This TCR beta chain derives from a study of T-cell reconstitution after alpha-beta-depleted transplantation in children. Unique molecular identifiers featured in how the TCRbeta library was prepared. TCRdb reprocessed the PCR reads with MiXCR, giving one entry per CDR3 protein. Here the sample spans some 500,000 distinct CDR3 sequences, around 18% being singletons. This CDR3 region has 17 residues. Germline lookup yields CDR1 SNHLY and CDR2 FYNNEI. J lost 2 bases, V lost 4 bases, and 11 bases had no gene match. This rearrangement joins TRBV2 to TRBJ2-7; 10 nucleotides agree with TRBD2. The receptor was isolated from a human donor who donated a stem cell graft to a child with acute lymphoblastic leukemia. The sample here was PBMCs from the stem cell graft donor, taken from the stem cell graft. The CDR3 loop is CASSGGRPSGRAYEQYF. The CDR3 DNA is TGTGCCAGCAGTGGGGGAAGACCTAGCGGGAGAGCCTACGAGCAGTACTTC.